A selection of T cell receptor beta chains follows, all from one sample in a study of regulatory T cells in long-lasting Graves disease. TCRdb independently ran MiXCR on the multiplex PCR reads; one entry per CDR3 protein. This sample has about 440,000 distinct CDR3 sequences, with 16% found just once. These data are also associated with another study on T cells in Graves' hyperthyroidism and ophthalmopathy.

The sequences come from peripheral blood mononuclear cells (PBMCs), collected at new diagnosis, from a patient treated with antithyroid drugs. Receptor source: a woman between 18 and 29 years old with Graves disease. CDR3s include the opening cysteine and the closing phenylalanine or tryptophan. A D gene is named only where the DNA matches it firmly. Part of the rows lack a size; the others show once, few, many or a class for expanded clones.

v_call	clone_size	d_call	j_call	cdr3_nt	cdr3_aa
TRBV11-2	.	TRBD2	TRBJ2-7	TGTGCCAGCAGCCAACTAGCGGGAGTGGTCTACGAGCAGTACTTC	CASSQLAGVVYEQYF
TRBV20-1	.	TRBD1	TRBJ2-7	TGCAGTGCTAGAGATCCCGGGACAGGGGGCTCAAGAGGTGGCTACGAGCAGTACTTC	CSARDPGTGGSRGGYEQYF
TRBV7-2	.	TRBD2	TRBJ2-7	TGTGCCAGCACCCTAGCGGGAGATCTCGAGCAGTACTTC	CASTLAGDLEQYF
TRBV7-8	many	.	TRBJ2-5	TGTGCCAGCAGCTTGGTGGGGGGTCGTCTGGGCAGCGACTACCAAGAGACCCAGTACTTC	CASSLVGGRLGSDYQETQYF
TRBV7-2	once	TRBD2	TRBJ2-5	TGTGCCAGCAGCTTAGGGGGACTAGCGGGAGGGGGCCAAGAGACCCAGTACTTC	CASSLGGLAGGGQETQYF
TRBV30	many	TRBD2	TRBJ2-1	TGTGCCTGGAGTTGGAGCGGGGTATACAATGAGCAGTTCTTC	CAWSWSGVYNEQFF
TRBV4-2	.	TRBD1	TRBJ1-1	TGTGCCAGCAGCCCCCGACAGGGGACGATTGAAGCTTTCTTT	CASSPRQGTIEAFF
TRBV4-1	.	.	TRBJ2-1	TGCGCCAGCAGCCACCCGGGACGAGGCTACAATGAGCAGTTCTTC	CASSHPGRGYNEQFF
TRBV28	many	.	TRBJ2-1	TGTGCCAGCAGTTTAAAGACCAATGAGCAGTTCTTC	CASSLKTNEQFF
TRBV5-1	.	.	TRBJ1-1	TGTGCCAGCAGCTTGGCCAATAGGGGGGGGGAAGCTTTCTTT	CASSLANRGGEAFF
TRBV2	many	TRBD2	TRBJ2-5	TGTGCCAGCGTAAGCGGGAGTGGAGAGACCCAGTACTTC	CASVSGSGETQYF
TRBV10-3	many	.	TRBJ2-7	TGTGCCATCAGTGTGCCCAATGGCGGCGAGCAGTACTTC	CAISVPNGGEQYF
TRBV30	many	.	TRBJ1-2	TGTGCCTGGACTACAACCGGAACAGCCTATGGCTACACCTTC	CAWTTTGTAYGYTF
TRBV6-1	many	.	TRBJ1-6	TGTGCCAGCAGTGTTGACAGGCTCGTTTATAATTCACCCCTCCACTTT	CASSVDRLVYNSPLHF
TRBV6-2/TRBV6-3	.	.	TRBJ2-1	TGTGCCAGCAGTGAAGACACTAGCTTTGGTGAGCAGTTCTTC	CASSEDTSFGEQFF
TRBV11-2	many	.	TRBJ2-3	TGTGCCAGCAGCTTCCTAGCCACAGATACGCAGTATTTT	CASSFLATDTQYF